These 20 T cell receptor beta chains share one sample of origin, sequenced in a study of T cells in localized non-small cell lung cancer. Method: immunoSEQ multiplex PCR; TCRdb's copy keeps in-frame clones and lacks some. There are fewer than 100,000 clones in the sample; 80% to 90% occur only once, and about 15% lies in the top ten. The sequencing here drew on peripheral blood, taken before any cancer treatment. The receptors were gathered from a man aged 40-75 years with stage I squamous cell lung carcinoma.

V and J are TRBV4-1 and TRBJ1-4; D may be TRBD1 (5 bases). Germline values: CDR1 MGHRA, CDR2 YSYEKL. The CDR3 length is 17 residues. V was trimmed by 7 bases and J by 2 bases, leaving 20 bases between them. CDR3 amino acids: CASNTHGGRRTNEKLFF. In DNA form, the CDR3 reads TGCGCCAGCAACACCCATGGGGGGAGGCGGACTAATGAAAAACTGTTTTTT.

J is TRBJ1-1 and V is TRBV7-6; D remains ambiguous. CDR1 is SGHVS, CDR2 FNYEAQ, per germline. This CDR3 has 15 residues. The V end lost 0 bases, the J end lost 7 bases, and 15 bases lay between the germline ends. Here the CDR3 reads CASSLAVGIGNEAFF. The CDR3 nucleotides are TGTGCCAGCAGCTTAGCCGTTGGTATAGGAAATGAAGCTTTCTTT.

In its sample, this clone was seen once. V and J are TRBV19 and TRBJ1-5; TRBD1 might be the D (5 bases). This CDR3 is 16 amino acids long. The V end was cut by 1 base, the J end by 2 bases, with 12 bases between. Germline CDR1 is LNHDA and CDR2 is SQIVND (reference sequence). The CDR3 sequence is CASSIVQARGNQPQHF. The CDR3, as DNA: TGTGCCAGTAGTATAGTACAGGCGAGGGGCAATCAGCCCCAGCATTTT. Complete variable domain (other parts from reference TRBV19 and TRBJ1-5): DGGITQSPKYLFRKEGQNVTLSCEQNLNHDAMYWYRQDPGQGLRLIYYSQIVNDFQKGDIAEGYSVSREKKESFPLTVTSAQKNPTAFYLCASSIVQARGNQPQHFGDGTRLSIL.

J is TRBJ1-1 and V is TRBV7-8; D is uncertain. V lost 1 base, J lost 7 bases, and 10 bases lay in between. CDR3 size: 13 residues. CDR1 and CDR2 (germline): SGHVS, FQNEAQ. The CDR3 coding sequence is TGTGCCAGCAGCTTAGTCGAGAGGAATGAAGCTTTCTTT. Protein: CASSLVERNEAFF.

This chain connects TRBV19 to TRBJ2-3; the D call may be TRBD1 or TRBD2 (5 bases each). This CDR3 has 15 amino acids. CDR1 is LNHDA and CDR2 is SQIVND in the germline V gene (reference sequence). Trimming stripped 4 bases from V and 4 bases from J, with 15 bases between. CDR3 nucleotide sequence: TGTGCCAGTAGTAATGGGGCGCTGGGGGCAGATACGCAGTATTTT. It codes for CASSNGALGADTQYF.

The V gene is TRBV11-3, the J gene TRBJ2-7; D is undetermined. V was clipped by 2 bases and J by 5 bases, with 13 bases between them. The CDR3 is 14 residues long. Germline lookup yields CDR1 SGHNT and CDR2 YENEEA. The CDR3 sequence: CASSLKGQSHEQYF. The CDR3 coding sequence is TGTGCCAGCAGCTTAAAAGGGCAGTCCCACGAGCAGTACTTC. Full variable domain (remainder filled in from reference TRBV11-3 and TRBJ2-7): EAGVVQSPRYKIIEKKQPVAFWCNPISGHNTLYWYLQNLGQGPELLIRYENEEAVDDSQLPKDRFSAERLKGVDSTLKIQPAELGDSAVYLCASSLKGQSHEQYFGPGTRLTVT.

The rearrangement uses TRBV5-8 and TRBJ1-2; D ambiguous. The CDR3 has 11 amino acids. Trimming cost V 1 base and J 14 bases, with 12 bases left between them. Germline V gene lookup returns CDR1 SGHTS and CDR2 YDEGEE. The CDR3 coding sequence is TGTGCCAGCAGCTTGCTCCTGCACTGGACCTTC. It translates to CASSLLLHWTF.

This chain connects TRBV9 to TRBJ2-7; 9 nucleotides align to TRBD1. In germline, CDR1 is SGDLS, CDR2 YYNGEE. The junction had 10 bases not matched to a gene; V was cut back by 5 bases and J by 4 bases. The CDR3 extends over 15 amino acids. The CDR3 nucleotides read TGTGCCAGCAGTGCAACGGGACAGGGCTGGTACGAGCAGTACTTC. As protein: CASSATGQGWYEQYF.

The J gene is TRBJ1-2, the V gene TRBV19, with 11 bases fitting TRBD1. This CDR3 has 16 residues. Germline CDR1 and CDR2: LNHDA and SQIVND (reference sequence). V lost 4 bases, J lost 4 bases, and 8 bases stayed unmatched. The CDR3 nucleotides read TGTGCCAGTAGTAGGACAGGGGGCGATTCTGGCTATGGCTACACCTTC. This codes for CASSRTGGDSGYGYTF.

Only a few counts were recorded for this clone. The CDR3 is CASSILGTGNQPQHF. CDR3 nucleotide sequence: TGTGCCAGTAGTATACTGGGGACAGGAAATCAGCCCCAGCATTTT. This sequence joins TRBV19 and TRBJ1-5; 8 bases are a match to TRBD1. CDR3 length equals 15 residues. Germline CDR1 and CDR2: LNHDA and SQIVND (reference sequence). The V gene end was trimmed by 2 bases and the J gene end by 4 bases; junction bases not matched to a gene: 4. Complete variable domain (other parts from reference TRBV19 and TRBJ1-5): DGGITQSPKYLFRKEGQNVTLSCEQNLNHDAMYWYRQDPGQGLRLIYYSQIVNDFQKGDIAEGYSVSREKKESFPLTVTSAQKNPTAFYLCASSILGTGNQPQHFGDGTRLSIL.

The chain couples TRBV9 to TRBJ2-3; weak D call: TRBD2 (6 bases). The length of the CDR3 is 16 residues. V was shortened by 2 bases and J by 0 bases, with 13 bases between the two germline ends. Looked up from germline, CDR1 is SGDLS and CDR2 is YYNGEE. This chain's CDR3 is CASSVWRGASTDTQYF. The DNA of the CDR3 is TGTGCCAGCAGCGTCTGGAGGGGAGCGAGCACAGATACGCAGTATTTT.

The V call is TRBV2, the J call TRBJ1-6, with D unclear. Germline V gives CDR1 SNHLY, CDR2 FYNNEI. This CDR3 has 15 residues. The V end lost 5 bases, the J end lost 0 bases, and 8 bases lay between the germline ends. In DNA, the CDR3 is TGTGCCAGCAGTAAACAGAGCTCCTATAATTCACCCCTCCACTTT. Amino acid sequence: CASSKQSSYNSPLHF.

The chain employs TRBV5-1 and TRBJ2-1; the D gene is possibly TRBD2 (6 bases). Trimming took 0 bases from V and 4 from J, leaving 11 bases between them. Germline assignment: CDR1 SGHRS and CDR2 YFSETQ. This CDR3 has 15 residues. CDR3 in amino acids: CASSLDGDLYNEQFF. DNA for the CDR3: TGCGCCAGCAGCTTGGACGGGGACTTGTACAATGAGCAGTTCTTC. Supplemented by reference TRBV5-1 and TRBJ2-1, the full variable domain reads KAGVTQTPRYLIKTRGQQVTLSCSPISGHRSVSWYQQTPGQGLQFLFEYFSETQRNKGNFPGRFSGRQFSNSRSEMNVSTLELGDSALYLCASSLDGDLYNEQFFGPGTRLTVL.

The CDR3 sequence: CASPLRGSGANVLTF. In DNA form, the CDR3 reads TGTGCCAGCCCACTTAGGGGGTCTGGGGCCAACGTCCTGACTTTC. The chain joins TRBV2 to TRBJ2-6, with D perhaps matching TRBD1 (6 bases). The CDR3 runs to 15 residues. The V end lost 8 bases, the J end lost 1 base, and 12 bases lay between the germline ends. The germline V gene has CDR1 SNHLY and CDR2 FYNNEI.

This chain links TRBV25-1 with TRBJ2-6; D is perhaps TRBD1 or TRBD2 (5 bases each). Trimming shortened V by 6 bases and J by 2 bases, and 8 bases separated the two germline ends. The CDR3 is made up of 14 amino acids. Germline CDR1 and CDR2: MGHDK and SYGVNS. The CDR3 protein is CASSRETGANVLTF. In nucleotides, the CDR3 is TGTGCCAGCAGCAGGGAGACTGGGGCCAACGTCCTGACTTTC.

The chain uses TRBV25-1 and TRBJ1-1; weak D call: TRBD1 (6 bases). CDR3 size: 13 residues. Germline V gene lookup returns CDR1 MGHDK and CDR2 SYGVNS. The ends were cut back, 5 bases at V and 1 base at J, with 8 bases in the middle. Written as DNA, the CDR3 is TGTGCCAGCAGTAGGGGGAGGAACACTGAAGCTTTCTTT. Protein product: CASSRGRNTEAFF.

This clone was found a few times. CDR3 nucleotide sequence: TGCGCCAGCAGCCAAGTGGGGAAGAGGAACACTGAAGCTTTCTTT. It specifies CASSQVGKRNTEAFF. J is TRBJ1-1 and V is TRBV4-1; D not certain. The CDR3 sequence is 15 residues long. The germline V gene has CDR1 MGHRA and CDR2 YSYEKL. V lost 1 base and J 1 base, leaving 10 bases between the germline ends.

This chain links TRBV28 with TRBJ1-4, with no clear D. V was clipped by 5 bases and J by 0 bases, with 13 bases between them. Germline V gene sequence: CDR1 MDHEN, CDR2 SYDVKM. The CDR3 is 16 amino acids. The DNA for the CDR3 is TGTGCCAGCAGTCCCCCTGACGGTGCAACTAATGAAAAACTGTTTTTT. Translating gives CASSPPDGATNEKLFF.

This clone turned up a few times. The chain carries TRBV6-5 and TRBJ1-1; D not certain. V was clipped by 5 bases and J by 5 bases, with 12 bases between them. The CDR3 length is 13 residues. From germline, CDR1 is MNHEY and CDR2 SVGAGI. As DNA, the CDR3 is TGTGCCAGCAGTCACTTTGGTGGAACTGAAGCTTTCTTT. Its translation is CASSHFGGTEAFF.

The chain recombines TRBV6-5 with TRBJ2-1; unclear D gene. Looked up from germline, CDR1 is MNHEY and CDR2 is SVGAGI. The CDR3 is 16 residues long. Trimming removed 3 bases from V and 3 bases from J, with 15 bases in between. CDR3 region: CASSYTFRLDYNEQFF. The DNA of the CDR3 is TGTGCCAGCAGTTATACCTTTCGACTGGACTACAATGAGCAGTTCTTC.